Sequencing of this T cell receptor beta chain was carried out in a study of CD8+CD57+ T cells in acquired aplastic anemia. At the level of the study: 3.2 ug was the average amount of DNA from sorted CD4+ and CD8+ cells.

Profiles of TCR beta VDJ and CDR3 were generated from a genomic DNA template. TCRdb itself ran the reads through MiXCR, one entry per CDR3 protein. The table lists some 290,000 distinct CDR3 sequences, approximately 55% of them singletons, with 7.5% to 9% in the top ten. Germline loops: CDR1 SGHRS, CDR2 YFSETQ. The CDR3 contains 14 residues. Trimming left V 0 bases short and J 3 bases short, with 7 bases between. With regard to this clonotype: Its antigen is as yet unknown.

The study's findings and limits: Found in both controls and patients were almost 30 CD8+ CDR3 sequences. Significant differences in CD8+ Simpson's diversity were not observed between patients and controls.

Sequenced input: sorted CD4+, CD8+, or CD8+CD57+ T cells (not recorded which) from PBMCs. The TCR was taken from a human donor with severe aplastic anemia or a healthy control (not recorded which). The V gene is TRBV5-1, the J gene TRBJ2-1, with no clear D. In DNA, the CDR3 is TGCGCCAGCAGCTTGGTCCGTGACTACAATGAGCAGTTCTTC. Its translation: CASSLVRDYNEQFF.